The T cell receptor beta chain described here comes from a study of blood T cells in healthy people across ages (dated by TCRdb to 2015 to 2017). Regarding the complete study: In model experiments, roughly one uniquely barcoded TCR beta cDNA molecule per two T cells was captured by template switching. Age-related changes in TCR beta repertoire diversity were measured in the study by deep sequencing normalized with unique cDNA molecular identifiers. Four age groups were formed from the donors: young (average roughly 16 years), middle-aged (around 39), aged (about 68) and long-lived (about 80). To avoid experimental bias, donors of different ages were spread randomly across the sequencing lanes. Two additional independent replicas of 1 million unique cDNA reads from the same blood draw were analyzed for two donors (one aged 18 to 30 and one aged 80 or older). The full study reports these points: Observed TCR beta diversity per million T cells fell roughly linearly with age, and a significant reduction was already apparent by age around 40. Since profiling was done on bulk unsorted PBMCs, naive and antigen-experienced compartments could not be conclusively compared. Estimates of total diversity based on one million sequenced T cells were regarded as lower bounds and as underestimates. Compared with the aged group, the long-lived group had more naive CD4+ T cells, fewer expanded clones and increased TCR diversity, suggesting age selection. Because donor CMV infection status was unknown, age-related changes in expanded clonotypes were potentially confounded. A strong correlation was found between observed TCR beta diversity and the percentage of naive T cells measured by flow cytometry.

Libraries were prepared through 5' RACE. TCRdb shows the sequencer as Illumina HiSeq 2500. A second PCR of roughly 6 to 11 cycles was run with a J-beta primer mix and a sample-barcoded 5' primer. A template-switch 5' adaptor carrying 12 random nucleotides introduced a unique molecular identifier onto each TCR beta cDNA molecule. Each sample yielded at least 2.5 million CDR3-containing paired-end reads. First-strand cDNA synthesis was performed from all RNA using the Mint cDNA synthesis kit, with priming by a TRBC-specific oligonucleotide. Following uracil-DNA glycosylase treatment, a first 18-cycle PCR with universal primers M1SS and BC2_uni_R was performed on all cDNA. From the authors' description of their analysis: Normalization of each sample was performed by random selection of 1 million high-quality reads, each carrying a distinct molecular identifier. Instead of being binned into consensus sequences, reads with shared molecular identifiers were discarded. MiTCR, set to a Q25 quality threshold and the strictest error-elimination algorithm, was used for CDR3 identification, clonotype clustering and error correction. Lower-bound total TCR beta diversity was estimated with a nonparametric unseen species model using Euler transformation. Clones were called with MiXCR by TCRdb after fastp trimmed the public reads at Q25, and only in-frame beta chains were retained. Rows merge per CDR3 protein into single entries with the most common DNA and genes. The V and J calls come from TCRdb's annotation, not from the publication. For this sample the table gives some 640,000 distinct CDR3 sequences, of which around 48% were detected only once. The top ten clones comprise roughly 31% of the sample.

Systemically healthy Caucasian individuals from Russia, approximately 39 in total and aged about 6 to 95 years, were included as donors. Each donor gave about 10 milliliters of peripheral blood, drawn into EDTA-treated Vacutainer tubes. Ficoll-Paque density-gradient centrifugation was used to isolate PBMCs, with at least 7 million per sample. Total RNA was extracted from PBMCs with Trizol reagent, with at least 6 micrograms obtained per sample. Naive CD45RAhigh/CD27high T cell percentages were measured by flow cytometry on a PBMC aliquot from every donor. A remark on this clonotype: Its specific antigen is unknown. Per-nucleotide qualities are absent, and no much larger clonotype sits a single base away.

The germline V gene encodes CDR1 SQVTM and CDR2 ANQGSEA. From the cysteine up to the phenylalanine, the CDR3 has a length of 12 residues. The read is trimmed to its CDR3 DNA, 36 bases read in frame from base 1. Trimming costs V 3 bases and J 6 bases, and their ends lie 8 bases apart. This clonotype was sampled from a woman aged 60-75 years in good health. The sample consisted of blood. This receptor chain uses TRBV29-1 and TRBJ1-4; TRBD1 could be the D gene, as 6 bases match. The CDR3 region has the sequence CSVDGQHEKLFF. The DNA sequence follows: TGCAGCGTTGATGGACAGCATGAAAAACTGTTTTTT. With the portions outside the CDR3 filled from the reference TRBV29-1 and TRBJ1-4 genes, the complete variable region becomes SAVISQKPSRDICQRGTSLTIQCQVDSQVTMMFWYRQQPGQSLTLIATANQGSEATYESGFVIDKFPISRPNLTFSTLTVSNMSPEDSSIYLCSVDGQHEKLFFGSGTQLSVL.